Sequencing of this TCR beta chain was carried out in a study of PD-L1 blockade in urothelial cancer. Study-wide context: Blood samples had a median of approximately 150,000 T cells.

The time point is: pretreatment peripheral blood. Sequenced by immunoSEQ multiplex PCR; TCRdb stores in-frame clones only, minus some. This sample has about 56,000 clones, with roughly 85% found just once. The CDR3 extends over 19 amino acids. CDR1 is KGHSH and CDR2 is LQKENI in the germline V gene. The J segment lost 5 bases and the V segment lost 4 bases, leaving 19 bases of the junction unmatched. The source was PBMCs, collected around atezolizumab (anti-PD-L1) treatment. The V call is TRBV18, the J call TRBJ2-5, with TRBD1 identical over 10 bases. This clonotype was obtained from a man in his 70s with urothelial cancer. CDR3 protein: CASSLLDRGRPSLMETQYF. In DNA, the CDR3 is TGTGCCAGCTCACTCCTCGACAGGGGGCGACCATCCCTAATGGAGACCCAGTACTTC.